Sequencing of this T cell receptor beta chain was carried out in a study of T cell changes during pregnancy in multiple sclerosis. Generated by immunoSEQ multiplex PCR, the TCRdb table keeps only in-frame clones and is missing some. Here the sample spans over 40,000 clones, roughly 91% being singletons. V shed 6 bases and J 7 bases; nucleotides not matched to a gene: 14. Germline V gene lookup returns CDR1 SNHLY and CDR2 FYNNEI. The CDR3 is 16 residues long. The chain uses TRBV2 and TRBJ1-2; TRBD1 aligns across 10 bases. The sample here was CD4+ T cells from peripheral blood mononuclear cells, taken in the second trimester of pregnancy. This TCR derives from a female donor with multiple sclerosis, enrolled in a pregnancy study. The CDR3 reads CASSDRGLRGRGGYTF. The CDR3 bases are TGTGCCAGCAGCGACAGGGGGCTCCGAGGGAGAGGTGGCTACACCTTC.